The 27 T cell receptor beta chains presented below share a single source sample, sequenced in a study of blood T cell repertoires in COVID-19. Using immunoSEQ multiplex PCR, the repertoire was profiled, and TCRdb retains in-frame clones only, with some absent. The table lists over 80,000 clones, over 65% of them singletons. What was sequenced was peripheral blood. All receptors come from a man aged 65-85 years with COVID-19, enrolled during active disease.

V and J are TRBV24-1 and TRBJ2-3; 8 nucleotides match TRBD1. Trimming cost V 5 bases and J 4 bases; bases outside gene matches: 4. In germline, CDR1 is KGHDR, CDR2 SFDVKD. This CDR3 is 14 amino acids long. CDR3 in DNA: TGTGCCACCAGTGCGGCAGGGGGCGCAGATACGCAGTATTTT. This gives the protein CATSAAGGADTQYF.

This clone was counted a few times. The CDR3 sequence: CASSRTGASTDTQYF. Here the CDR3 DNA reads TGTGCCAGCAGTCGCACAGGGGCTAGCACAGATACGCAGTATTTT. The chain combines TRBV27 with TRBJ2-3, with 7 bases fitting TRBD1. CDR3 length equals 15 residues. Trimming took 5 bases from V and 0 from J; bases not matched to a gene: 5. Germline CDR1 reads MNHEY; CDR2 reads SMNVEV (reference sequence).

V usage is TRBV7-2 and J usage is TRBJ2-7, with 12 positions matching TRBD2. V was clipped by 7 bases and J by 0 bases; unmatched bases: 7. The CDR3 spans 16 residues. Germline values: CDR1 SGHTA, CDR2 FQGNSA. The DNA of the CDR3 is TGTGCCAGCACCCCCGGACTAGCGGGAATCTCCTACGAGCAGTACTTC. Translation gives CASTPGLAGISYEQYF. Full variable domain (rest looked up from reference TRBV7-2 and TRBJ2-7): GAGVSQSPSNKVTEKGKDVELRCDPISGHTALYWYRQSLGQGLEFLIYFQGNSAPDKSGLPSDRFSAERTGGSVSTLTIQRTQQEDSAVYLCASTPGLAGISYEQYFGPGTRLTVT.

The CDR3 region has the DNA TGTGCCAGCAGCCTCGGCAGGGTGGACACTGAAGCTTTCTTT. This encodes CASSLGRVDTEAFF. This chain joins TRBV6-2 or TRBV6-3 and TRBJ1-1, with D maybe TRBD1 (5 bases). Germline CDR1 reads MNHEY; CDR2 reads SVGEGT. With 6 bases removed from V and 3 bases from J, the gap between germline ends came to 14 bases. This CDR3 has 14 amino acids.

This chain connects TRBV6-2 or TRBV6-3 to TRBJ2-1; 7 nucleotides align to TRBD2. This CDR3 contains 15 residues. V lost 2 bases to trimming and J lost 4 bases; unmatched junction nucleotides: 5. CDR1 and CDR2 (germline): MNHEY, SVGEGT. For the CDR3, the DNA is TGTGCCAGCAGTTACAAGTGGCGGGAGTACAATGAGCAGTTCTTC. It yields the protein CASSYKWREYNEQFF.

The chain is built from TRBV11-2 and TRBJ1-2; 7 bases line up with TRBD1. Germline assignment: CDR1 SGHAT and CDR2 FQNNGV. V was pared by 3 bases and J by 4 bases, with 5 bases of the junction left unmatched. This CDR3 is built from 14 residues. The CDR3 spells CASSFGGTVYGYTF. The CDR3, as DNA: TGTGCCAGCAGCTTTGGCGGGACAGTCTATGGCTACACCTTC. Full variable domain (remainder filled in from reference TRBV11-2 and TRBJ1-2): EAGVAQSPRYKIIEKRQSVAFWCNPISGHATLYWYQQILGQGPKLLIQFQNNGVVDDSQLPKDRFSAERLKGVDSTLKIQPAKLEDSAVYLCASSFGGTVYGYTFGSGTRLTVV.

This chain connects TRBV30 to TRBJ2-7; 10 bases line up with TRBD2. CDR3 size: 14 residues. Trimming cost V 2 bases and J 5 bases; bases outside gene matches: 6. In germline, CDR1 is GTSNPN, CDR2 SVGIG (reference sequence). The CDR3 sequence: CAWSSSGLANEQYF. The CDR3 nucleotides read TGTGCCTGGAGTTCCTCGGGACTAGCGAACGAGCAGTACTTC. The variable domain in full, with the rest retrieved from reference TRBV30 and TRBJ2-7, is SQTIHQWPATLVQPVGSPLSLECTVEGTSNPNLYWYRQAAGRGLQLLFYSVGIGQISSEVPQNLSASRPQDRQFILSSKKLLLSDSGFYLCAWSSSGLANEQYFGPGTRLTVT.

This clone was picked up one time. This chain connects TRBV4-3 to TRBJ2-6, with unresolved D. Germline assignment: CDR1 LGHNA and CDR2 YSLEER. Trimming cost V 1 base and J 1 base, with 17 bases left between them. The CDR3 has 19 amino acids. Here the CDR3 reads CASSQAVTPTTSGANVLTF. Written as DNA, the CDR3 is TGCGCCAGCAGCCAAGCTGTGACTCCTACGACGTCTGGGGCCAACGTCCTGACTTTC.

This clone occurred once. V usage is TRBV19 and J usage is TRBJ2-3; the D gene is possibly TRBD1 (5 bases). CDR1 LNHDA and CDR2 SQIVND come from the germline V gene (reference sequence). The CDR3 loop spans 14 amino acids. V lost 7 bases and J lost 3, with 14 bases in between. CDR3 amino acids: CASKMGLATDTQYF. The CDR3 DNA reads TGTGCCAGTAAAATGGGGCTGGCTACAGATACGCAGTATTTT. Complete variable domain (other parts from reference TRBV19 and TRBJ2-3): DGGITQSPKYLFRKEGQNVTLSCEQNLNHDAMYWYRQDPGQGLRLIYYSQIVNDFQKGDIAEGYSVSREKKESFPLTVTSAQKNPTAFYLCASKMGLATDTQYFGPGTRLTVL.

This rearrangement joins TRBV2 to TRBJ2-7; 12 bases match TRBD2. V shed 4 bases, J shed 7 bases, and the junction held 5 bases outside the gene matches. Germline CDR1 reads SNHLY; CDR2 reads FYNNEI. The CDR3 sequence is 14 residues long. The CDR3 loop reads CASSATSGRGEQYF. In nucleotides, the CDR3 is TGTGCCAGCAGTGCGACTAGCGGGAGAGGAGAGCAGTACTTC.

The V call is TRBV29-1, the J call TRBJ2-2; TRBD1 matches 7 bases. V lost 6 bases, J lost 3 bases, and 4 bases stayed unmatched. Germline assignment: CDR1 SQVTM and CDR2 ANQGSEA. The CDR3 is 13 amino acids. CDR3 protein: CSVGGADTGELFF. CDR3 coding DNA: TGCAGCGTAGGGGGCGCGGACACCGGGGAGCTGTTTTTT.

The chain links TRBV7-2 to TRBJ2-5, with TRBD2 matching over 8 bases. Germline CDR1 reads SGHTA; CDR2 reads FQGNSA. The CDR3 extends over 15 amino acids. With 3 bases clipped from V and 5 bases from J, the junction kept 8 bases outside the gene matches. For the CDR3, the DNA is TGTGCCAGCAGCTTTCAGGACGGGAGGGGGGAGACCCAGTACTTC. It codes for CASSFQDGRGETQYF.

The CDR3 region is CASSDSPGDEQFF. Written as DNA, the CDR3 is TGTGCCAGCAGTGACTCTCCCGGTGATGAGCAGTTCTTC. The chain couples TRBV6-4 to TRBJ2-1; D ambiguous. V lost 0 bases, J lost 8 bases, and 8 bases lay in between. This CDR3 region has 13 residues. CDR1 is MRHNA and CDR2 is SNTAGT in the germline V gene.

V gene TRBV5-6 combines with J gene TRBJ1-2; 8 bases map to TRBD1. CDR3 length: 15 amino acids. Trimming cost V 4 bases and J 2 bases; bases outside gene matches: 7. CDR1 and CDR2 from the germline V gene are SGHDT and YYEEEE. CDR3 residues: CASSQGQGSNYGYTF. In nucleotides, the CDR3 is TGTGCCAGCAGCCAAGGACAGGGTTCCAACTATGGCTACACCTTC.

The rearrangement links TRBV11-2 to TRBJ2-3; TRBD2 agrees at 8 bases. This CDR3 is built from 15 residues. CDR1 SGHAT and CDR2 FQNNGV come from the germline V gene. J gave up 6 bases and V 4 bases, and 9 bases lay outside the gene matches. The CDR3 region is CASSSRSGSEDTQYF. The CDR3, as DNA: TGTGCCAGCAGCTCACGGAGCGGGAGTGAGGATACGCAGTATTTT.

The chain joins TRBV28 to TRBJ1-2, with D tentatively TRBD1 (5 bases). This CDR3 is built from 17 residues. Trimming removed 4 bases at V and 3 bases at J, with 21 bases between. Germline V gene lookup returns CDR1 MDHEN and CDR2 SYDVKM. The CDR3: CASSSPPGPLQDYGYTF. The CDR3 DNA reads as TGTGCCAGCAGTTCCCCTCCGGGCCCCCTACAGGACTATGGCTACACCTTC.

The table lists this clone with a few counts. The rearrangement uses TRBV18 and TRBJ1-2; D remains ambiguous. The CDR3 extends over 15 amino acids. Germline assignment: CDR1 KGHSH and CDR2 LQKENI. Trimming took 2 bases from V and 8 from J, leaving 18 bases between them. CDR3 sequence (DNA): TGTGCCAGCTCACCAGGCTCCGAGGCCAGAGGAGGCTACACCTTC. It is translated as CASSPGSEARGGYTF.

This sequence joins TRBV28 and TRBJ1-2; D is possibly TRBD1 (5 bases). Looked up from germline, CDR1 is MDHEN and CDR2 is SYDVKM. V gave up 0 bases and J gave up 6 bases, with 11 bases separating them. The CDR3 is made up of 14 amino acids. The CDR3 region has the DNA TGTGCCAGCAGTTTATGGGGGGGACCTCATGGCTACACCTTC. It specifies CASSLWGGPHGYTF.

The CDR3 loop is CASSEQVFSNQPQHF. For the CDR3, the DNA is TGTGCCAGCAGTGAACAGGTTTTTAGCAATCAGCCCCAGCATTTT. This chain uses TRBV2 with TRBJ1-5, with unresolved D. V was shortened by 2 bases and J by 0 bases, with 8 bases between the two germline ends. Per germline, CDR1 SNHLY and CDR2 FYNNEI. The CDR3 has 15 amino acids.

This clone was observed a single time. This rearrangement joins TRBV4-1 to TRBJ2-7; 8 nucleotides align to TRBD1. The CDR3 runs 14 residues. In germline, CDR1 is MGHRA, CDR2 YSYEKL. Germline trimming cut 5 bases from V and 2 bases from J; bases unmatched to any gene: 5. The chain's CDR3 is CASSTGTGTYEQYF. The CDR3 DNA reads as TGCGCCAGCAGCACCGGGACAGGAACCTACGAGCAGTACTTC.

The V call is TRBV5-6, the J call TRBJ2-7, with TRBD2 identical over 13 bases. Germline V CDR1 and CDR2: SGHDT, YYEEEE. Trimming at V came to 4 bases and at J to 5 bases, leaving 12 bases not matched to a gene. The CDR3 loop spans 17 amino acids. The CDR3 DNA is TGTGCCAGCAGCAGGGGGGGACTAGCGGGAACCGGCGACGAGCAGTACTTC. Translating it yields CASSRGGLAGTGDEQYF.

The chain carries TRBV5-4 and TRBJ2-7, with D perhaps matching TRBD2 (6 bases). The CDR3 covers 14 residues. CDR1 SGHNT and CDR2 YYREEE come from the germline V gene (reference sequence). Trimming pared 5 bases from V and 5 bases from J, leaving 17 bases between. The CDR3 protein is CASRGRLGSHEQYF. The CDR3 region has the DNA TGTGCCAGCAGGGGGAGGCTGGGTAGCCACGAGCAGTACTTC.

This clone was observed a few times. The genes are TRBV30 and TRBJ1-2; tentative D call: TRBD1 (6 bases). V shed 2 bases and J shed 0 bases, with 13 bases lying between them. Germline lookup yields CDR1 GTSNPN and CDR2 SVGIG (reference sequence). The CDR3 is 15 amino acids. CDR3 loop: CAWSPDRSPNYGYTF. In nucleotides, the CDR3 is TGTGCCTGGAGTCCCGACAGGAGCCCTAACTATGGCTACACCTTC. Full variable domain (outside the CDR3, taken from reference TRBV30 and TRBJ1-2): SQTIHQWPATLVQPVGSPLSLECTVEGTSNPNLYWYRQAAGRGLQLLFYSVGIGQISSEVPQNLSASRPQDRQFILSSKKLLLSDSGFYLCAWSPDRSPNYGYTFGSGTRLTVV.

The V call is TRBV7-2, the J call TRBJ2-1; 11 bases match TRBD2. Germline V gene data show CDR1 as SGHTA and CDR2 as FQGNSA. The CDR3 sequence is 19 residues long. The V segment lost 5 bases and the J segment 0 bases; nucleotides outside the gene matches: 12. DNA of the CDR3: TGTGCCAGCAGCGATGGCCGGCTAGCGGGGGGAGGCTCCTACAATGAGCAGTTCTTC. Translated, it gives CASSDGRLAGGGSYNEQFF. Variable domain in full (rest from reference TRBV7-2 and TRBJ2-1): GAGVSQSPSNKVTEKGKDVELRCDPISGHTALYWYRQSLGQGLEFLIYFQGNSAPDKSGLPSDRFSAERTGGSVSTLTIQRTQQEDSAVYLCASSDGRLAGGGSYNEQFFGPGTRLTVL.

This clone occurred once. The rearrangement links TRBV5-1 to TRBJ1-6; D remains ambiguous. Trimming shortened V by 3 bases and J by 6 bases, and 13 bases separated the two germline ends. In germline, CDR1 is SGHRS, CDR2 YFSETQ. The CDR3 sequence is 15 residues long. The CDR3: CASSSLDISNSPLHF. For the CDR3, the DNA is TGCGCCAGCAGCTCCCTCGACATTTCTAATTCACCCCTCCACTTT.

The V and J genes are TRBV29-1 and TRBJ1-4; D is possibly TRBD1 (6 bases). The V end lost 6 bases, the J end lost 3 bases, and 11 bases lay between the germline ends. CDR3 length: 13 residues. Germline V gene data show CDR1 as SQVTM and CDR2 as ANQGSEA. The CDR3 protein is CSVETGSNEKLFF. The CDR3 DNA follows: TGCAGCGTGGAGACAGGCTCTAATGAAAAACTGTTTTTT.

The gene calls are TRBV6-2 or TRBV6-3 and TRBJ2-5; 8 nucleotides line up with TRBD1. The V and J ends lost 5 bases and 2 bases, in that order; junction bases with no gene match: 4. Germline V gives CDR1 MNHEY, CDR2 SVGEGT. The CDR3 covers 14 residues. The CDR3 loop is CASSDRGGQETQYF. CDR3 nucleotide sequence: TGTGCCAGCAGTGACAGGGGTGGACAAGAGACCCAGTACTTC.